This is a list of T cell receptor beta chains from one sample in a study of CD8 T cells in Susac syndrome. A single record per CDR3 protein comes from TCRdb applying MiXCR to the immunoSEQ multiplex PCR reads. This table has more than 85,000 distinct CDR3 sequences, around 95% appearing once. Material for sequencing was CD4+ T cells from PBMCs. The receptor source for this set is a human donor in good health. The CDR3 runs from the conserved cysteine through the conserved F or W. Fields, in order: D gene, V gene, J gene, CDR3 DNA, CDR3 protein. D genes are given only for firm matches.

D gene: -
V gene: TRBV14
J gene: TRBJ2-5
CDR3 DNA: TGTGCCAGCAGCCAATCCAGGGCGACCCAGTACTTC
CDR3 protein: CASSQSRATQYF

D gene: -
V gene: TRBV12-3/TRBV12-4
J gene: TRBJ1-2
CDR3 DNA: TGTGCCAGCAGTACTTCCCGGGGCCTCTATGGCTACACCTTC
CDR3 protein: CASSTSRGLYGYTF

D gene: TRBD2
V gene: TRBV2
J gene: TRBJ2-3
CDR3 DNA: TGTGCCAGCAGCCTCCTGTTAGGGACTAGCGGGGTCGATACGCAGTATTTT
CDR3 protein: CASSLLLGTSGVDTQYF

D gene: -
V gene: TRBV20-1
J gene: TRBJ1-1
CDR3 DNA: TGCAGTGCTAGAGATAGTTTTGGACAGAACACTGAAGCTTTCTTT
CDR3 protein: CSARDSFGQNTEAFF

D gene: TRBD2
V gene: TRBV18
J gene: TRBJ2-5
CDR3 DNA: TGTGCCAGCTCACCAACGACGGGGGGGCGAGAGACCCAGTACTTC
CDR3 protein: CASSPTTGGRETQYF

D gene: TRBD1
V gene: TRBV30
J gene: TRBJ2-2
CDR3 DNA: TGTGCCTGGAGTGTCCCCACAGGGGTCGGGGAGCTGTTTTTT
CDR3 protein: CAWSVPTGVGELFF

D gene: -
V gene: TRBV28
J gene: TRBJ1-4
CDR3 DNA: TGTGCCAGCAGTTGGAGGGAAAAACTGTTTTTT
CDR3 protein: CASSWREKLFF

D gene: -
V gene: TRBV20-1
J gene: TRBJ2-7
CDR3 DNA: TGCAGTGCTAGGGGGGACAACTACGAGCAGTACTTC
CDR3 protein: CSARGDNYEQYF

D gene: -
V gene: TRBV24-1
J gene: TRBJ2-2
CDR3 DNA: TGTGCCACCAGTCCGTCCCAGCATTACACCGGGGAGCTGTTTTTT
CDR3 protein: CATSPSQHYTGELFF

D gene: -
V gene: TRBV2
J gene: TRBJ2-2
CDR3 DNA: TGTGCCAGCAGCGCAGAAACCGGGGAGCTGTTTTTT
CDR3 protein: CASSAETGELFF

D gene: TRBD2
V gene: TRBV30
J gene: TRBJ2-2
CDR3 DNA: TGTGCCTGGAGTATTTCGGGGGGGCCCCACGGGGAGCTGTTTTTT
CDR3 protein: CAWSISGGPHGELFF

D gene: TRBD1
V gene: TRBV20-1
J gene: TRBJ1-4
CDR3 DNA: TGCAGTGCCAGCGACAGGGTTTACGAAAAACTGTTTTTT
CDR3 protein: CSASDRVYEKLFF

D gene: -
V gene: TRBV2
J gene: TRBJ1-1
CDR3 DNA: TGTGCCAGCAGTGAACGAGGGGAGGTGACTGAAGCTTTCTTT
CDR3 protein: CASSERGEVTEAFF

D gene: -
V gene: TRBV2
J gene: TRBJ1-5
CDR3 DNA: TGTGCCAGCAGTGAAGGGGGAAGAGATCAGCCCCAGCATTTT
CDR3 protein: CASSEGGRDQPQHF